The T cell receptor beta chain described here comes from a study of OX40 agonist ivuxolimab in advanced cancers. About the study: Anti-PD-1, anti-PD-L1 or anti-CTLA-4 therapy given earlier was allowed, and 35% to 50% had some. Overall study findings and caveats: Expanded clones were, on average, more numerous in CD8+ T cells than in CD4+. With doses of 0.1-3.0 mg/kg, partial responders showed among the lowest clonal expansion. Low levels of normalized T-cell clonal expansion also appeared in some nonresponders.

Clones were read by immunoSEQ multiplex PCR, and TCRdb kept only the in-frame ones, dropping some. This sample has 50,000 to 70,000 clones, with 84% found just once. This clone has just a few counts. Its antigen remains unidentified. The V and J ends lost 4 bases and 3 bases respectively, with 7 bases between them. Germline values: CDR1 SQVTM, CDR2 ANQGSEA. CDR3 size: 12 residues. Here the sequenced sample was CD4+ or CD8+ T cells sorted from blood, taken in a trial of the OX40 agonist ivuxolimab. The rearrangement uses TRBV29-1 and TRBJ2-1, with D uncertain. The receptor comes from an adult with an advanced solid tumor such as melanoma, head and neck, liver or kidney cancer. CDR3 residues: CSVARNYNEQFF. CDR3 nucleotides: TGCAGCGTTGCCAGAAACTACAATGAGCAGTTCTTC.